The subject of this entry is one T cell receptor (beta chain). The sample is drawn from a study of blood T cell repertoires in COVID-19. Only in-frame clones appear in the TCRdb table, and some are missing; sequencing was by immunoSEQ multiplex PCR. The sample includes approximately 130,000 clones, roughly 81% seen only once; the top ten take roughly 13%. This CDR3 contains 15 residues. Germline assignment: CDR1 SEHNR and CDR2 FQNEAQ (reference sequence). With V trimmed by 5 bases and J by 5 bases, 9 bases remained unmatched. The rearrangement links TRBV7-9 to TRBJ2-3, with 8 bases lining up with TRBD2. Sample: peripheral blood. The sequence derives from a human donor in a cohort sampled during active COVID-19. The CDR3 coding sequence is TGTGCCAGCAGCAGCACTAGCGGTGGAAGAGATACGCAGTATTTT. Its protein is CASSSTSGGRDTQYF.